The clone carrying this TCR beta chain was counted only a few times. Its antigen remains unidentified. This entry is derived from a study of blood T cells in healthy people across ages. A second PCR of about 7 to 11 cycles used a sample-barcoded 5' primer and a J-beta primer mix. TCRdb itself ran the 5' RACE reads through MiXCR, one entry per CDR3 protein. The repertoire has about 1,500,000 distinct CDR3 sequences, 42% of them found once; the top ten carry around 8%. This CDR3 comprises 14 residues. The V end lost 0 bases, the J end lost 5 bases, and 7 bases lay between the germline ends. The V gene's germline CDR1 is SEHNR and CDR2 FQNEAQ (reference sequence). There were healthy Caucasian individuals from Russia, aged about 6 to 100, serving as donors. Whole-study findings and limits: TCR beta diversity tracked closely with naive T cell percentage.

Source material: blood. The TCR originated in a woman aged 18 to 35 in good health. The chain joins TRBV7-9 to TRBJ1-4; D gene unclear. The CDR3 DNA sequence: TGTGCCAGCAGCTTAGCATCCGCGAATGAAAAACTGTTTTTT. Protein sequence: CASSLASANEKLFF.